Listed here is a single T cell receptor beta chain. Other DNA sequences of this sample code for an identical CDR3. This specimen belongs to a study of control samples from healthy donors and cancer patients. Trimming shortened V by 2 bases and J by 5 bases, and 9 bases separated the two germline ends. Germline CDR1 KGHSH, CDR2 LQKENI. The CDR3 loop spans 13 amino acids. The repertoire was sequenced with immunoSEQ multiplex PCR; TCRdb's copy has only in-frame clones and lacks some. Of some 160,000 clones in the sample, 89% were seen once. Sequenced input: blood. The sequence was obtained from a man aged 30 to 45 in good health. The rearrangement uses TRBV18 and TRBJ2-5, with D maybe TRBD2 (6 bases). The CDR3: CASSPGGGETQYF. The CDR3 nucleotides are TGTGCCAGCTCACCAGGCGGAGGGGAGACCCAGTACTTC.